This passage covers 18 T cell receptor beta chains from one sample sequenced in a study of blood T cell repertoires in COVID-19. Measured with immunoSEQ multiplex PCR; TCRdb has only the in-frame clones, and not every one. The sample lists 250,000 or so clones, more than 75% occurring once. Sample: peripheral blood. These receptors were collected from a man in his forties with active or convalescent COVID-19.

J is TRBJ2-7 and V is TRBV4-1, with D possibly TRBD2 on 6 matching bases. There are 14 residues in the CDR3. V lost 2 bases and J 4 bases, leaving 12 bases between the germline ends. CDR1 MGHRA and CDR2 YSYEKL come from the germline V gene. The CDR3 DNA reads TGCGCCAGCAGCCAATACCAGGCGGGATACGAGCAGTACTTC. Translation: CASSQYQAGYEQYF.

This clone was recorded only once. The chain links TRBV7-9 to TRBJ2-5; 8 bases match TRBD2. With V trimmed by 2 bases and J by 4 bases, 6 bases remained unmatched. Germline CDR1 is SEHNR and CDR2 is FQNEAQ (reference sequence). CDR3 length: 15 residues. CDR3: CASSLSGGRRETQYF. CDR3 coding DNA: TGTGCCAGCAGCTTATCGGGCGGGAGGCGAGAGACCCAGTACTTC.

V and J are TRBV27 and TRBJ2-7; TRBD2 agrees at 9 bases. Germline lookup yields CDR1 MNHEY and CDR2 SMNVEV (reference sequence). V lost 5 bases to trimming and J lost 2 bases; unmatched junction nucleotides: 13. The CDR3 is made up of 17 amino acids. Here the CDR3 DNA reads TGTGCCAGCAGTCCGCTCCAGCGTAGCGGGAGCACCTACGAGCAGTACTTC. Residues: CASSPLQRSGSTYEQYF.

CDR3 nucleotide sequence: TGTGCCAGCAGTAAACAGGGGTTCCGCCTTGAAAAACTGTTTTTT. This gives the protein CASSKQGFRLEKLFF. The chain links TRBV28 to TRBJ1-4; 7 bases map to TRBD1. After removal of 5 bases from V and 7 bases from J, the junction contained 10 bases not matched to a gene. The CDR3 has 15 amino acids. The germline gives CDR1 MDHEN, CDR2 SYDVKM.

The chain joins TRBV28 to TRBJ1-4, with 7 bases identical to TRBD1. This CDR3 region has 14 residues. Trimming cost V 6 bases and J 5 bases; bases outside gene matches: 6. Germline lookup yields CDR1 MDHEN and CDR2 SYDVKM. The CDR3 protein is CASRSGQPNEKLFF. CDR3 bases: TGTGCCAGCAGGTCGGGACAGCCAAATGAAAAACTGTTTTTT.

This sequence joins TRBV27 and TRBJ1-5, with 11 bases fitting TRBD1. The CDR3 has 15 amino acids. Germline V lookup: CDR1 MNHEY, CDR2 SMNVEV (reference sequence). After removal of 6 bases from V and 6 bases from J, the junction contained 7 bases not matched to a gene. The CDR3 loop reads CASRRGGTGGQPQHF. For the CDR3, the DNA is TGTGCCAGCAGGAGGGGGGGGACAGGGGGTCAGCCCCAGCATTTT.

The chain combines TRBV12-3 or TRBV12-4 with TRBJ2-3, with D hard to call. This CDR3 has 13 residues. With 0 bases removed from V and 7 bases from J, the gap between germline ends came to 8 bases. The CDR3 is CASSLAQDNTQYF. Written as DNA, the CDR3 is TGTGCCAGCAGTTTAGCCCAGGATAATACGCAGTATTTT.

This clone was seen a handful of times. The gene calls are TRBV2 and TRBJ1-4; weak D call: TRBD1 (6 bases). Germline loops: CDR1 SNHLY, CDR2 FYNNEI. V lost 5 bases and J 7 bases, leaving 8 bases between the germline ends. The CDR3 length is 12 residues. In DNA, the CDR3 is TGTGCCAGCAGTCTCAGGGGTGAAAAACTGTTTTTT. As protein: CASSLRGEKLFF.

The chain employs TRBV2 and TRBJ1-2, with TRBD1 as a possible D gene (5 bases). The CDR3 spans 13 residues. The germline V gene has CDR1 SNHLY and CDR2 FYNNEI. The V end was cut by 6 bases, the J end by 8 bases, with 16 bases between. Here the CDR3 DNA reads TGTGCCAGCAGGGGGCCCGACAAGGAAGGCTACACCTTC. Protein sequence: CASRGPDKEGYTF.

The genes are TRBV28 and TRBJ1-3; D is uncertain. The CDR3 sequence is 16 residues long. V dropped 5 bases and J dropped 0 bases, with 14 bases sitting between them. In germline, CDR1 is MDHEN, CDR2 SYDVKM. In nucleotides, the CDR3 is TGTGCCAGCAGTCCTCTGGCGGGGTCCTCTGGAAACACCATATATTTT. Protein: CASSPLAGSSGNTIYF.

J is TRBJ1-3 and V is TRBV30; a weak D match, TRBD1 (5 bases). V was trimmed by 3 bases and J by 0 bases, leaving 9 bases between them. The CDR3 runs to 14 residues. CDR1 is GTSNPN, CDR2 SVGIG, per germline (reference sequence). The CDR3 DNA reads as TGTGCCTGGAGCGGGGGGATCTCTGGAAACACCATATATTTT. It yields the protein CAWSGGISGNTIYF. The variable domain in full, completed from reference TRBV30 and TRBJ1-3, reads SQTIHQWPATLVQPVGSPLSLECTVEGTSNPNLYWYRQAAGRGLQLLFYSVGIGQISSEVPQNLSASRPQDRQFILSSKKLLLSDSGFYLCAWSGGISGNTIYFGEGSWLTVV.

The rearrangement links TRBV18 to TRBJ1-3; TRBD1 is a possible D gene (6 bases). This CDR3 spans 15 amino acids. CDR1 and CDR2 from the germline V gene are KGHSH and LQKENI. Trimming cost V 6 bases and J 0 bases, with 12 bases left between them. Here the CDR3 DNA reads TGTGCCAGCTCCAGGGGCGGCAACTCTGGAAACACCATATATTTT. It translates to CASSRGGNSGNTIYF.

The J gene is TRBJ1-1, the V gene TRBV19, with D perhaps TRBD1 (5 bases). Looked up from germline, CDR1 is LNHDA and CDR2 is SQIVND (reference sequence). There are 16 residues in the CDR3. Trimming stripped 2 bases from V and 3 bases from J, with 16 bases between. CDR3 in DNA: TGTGCCAGTAGTATATATGGGCTCGGGGGGGACACTGAAGCTTTCTTT. This codes for CASSIYGLGGDTEAFF.

J is TRBJ2-5 and V is TRBV11-3; 9 bases map to TRBD2. V trimming: 1 base; J trimming: 3 bases; junction bases outside the gene matches: 12. The CDR3 has 18 residues. CDR1 SGHNT and CDR2 YENEEA come from the germline V gene. In DNA, the CDR3 is TGTGCCAGCAGCTTAGCCCTAGCGGGAAAGTTCGGAGAAGAGACCCAGTACTTC. This gives the protein CASSLALAGKFGEETQYF.

The rearrangement uses TRBV30 and TRBJ2-7; a weak D match, TRBD1 (5 bases). CDR1 GTSNPN and CDR2 SVGIG come from the germline V gene (reference sequence). CDR3 length: 14 residues. Trimming took off 5 bases at V and 5 bases at J, with 19 bases between the two ends. The CDR3 DNA is TGTGCCTGGGACCCCCAGGGTAGTTTTAACGAGCAGTACTTC. This translates into CAWDPQGSFNEQYF.

The chain joins TRBV4-2 to TRBJ1-2; maybe TRBD1 (5 bases). Trimming removed 0 bases from V and 2 bases from J, with 10 bases in between. CDR1 and CDR2 (germline): LGHNA, YNFKEQ. CDR3 length equals 15 residues. DNA for the CDR3: TGTGCCAGCAGCCAAGATGGACACCCCAACTATGGCTACACCTTC. Encoded protein: CASSQDGHPNYGYTF.

The gene calls are TRBV27 and TRBJ2-7, with D possibly being TRBD2 (6 bases). The CDR3 runs 14 residues. Per the germline V gene, CDR1 is MNHEY and CDR2 is SMNVEV (reference sequence). V gave up 6 bases and J gave up 3 bases, with 15 bases separating them. In nucleotides, the CDR3 is TGTGCCAGCAGCACTAGGAGGGAGGACTACGAGCAGTACTTC. Translating it yields CASSTRREDYEQYF.

The chain combines TRBV14 with TRBJ2-1, with a weak D call TRBD2 (6 bases). V was clipped by 4 bases and J by 5 bases, with 21 bases between them. In germline, CDR1 is SGHDN, CDR2 FVKESK. The CDR3 is made up of 17 amino acids. CDR3 sequence reads: CASSPGGNRFWDNEQFF. CDR3 sequence (DNA): TGTGCCAGCAGCCCCGGAGGGAATCGGTTTTGGGACAATGAGCAGTTCTTC. The complete variable domain, with remaining parts taken from reference TRBV14 and TRBJ2-1, reads EAGVTQFPSHSVIEKGQTVTLRCDPISGHDNLYWYRRVMGKEIKFLLHFVKESKQDESGMPNNRFLAERTGGTYSTLKVQPAELEDSGVYFCASSPGGNRFWDNEQFFGPGTRLTVL.